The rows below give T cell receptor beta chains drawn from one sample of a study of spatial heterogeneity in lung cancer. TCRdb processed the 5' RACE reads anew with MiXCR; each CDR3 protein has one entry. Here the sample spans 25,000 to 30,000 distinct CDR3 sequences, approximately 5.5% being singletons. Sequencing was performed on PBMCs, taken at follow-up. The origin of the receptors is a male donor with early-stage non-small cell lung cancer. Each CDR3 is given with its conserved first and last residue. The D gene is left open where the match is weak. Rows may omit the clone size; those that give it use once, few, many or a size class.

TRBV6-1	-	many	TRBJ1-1	CASGYVGVNTEAFF	TGTGCCAGCGGGTACGTTGGGGTGAACACTGAAGCTTTCTTT
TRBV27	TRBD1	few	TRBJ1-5	CASTTGQGNQPQHF	TGTGCCAGCACTACCGGACAGGGGAATCAGCCCCAGCATTTT
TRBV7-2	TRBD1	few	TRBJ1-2	CASSYGTGPTGGYTF	TGTGCCAGCAGCTATGGGACAGGGCCCACCGGCGGCTACACCTTC
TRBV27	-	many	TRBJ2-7	CASSLGLRAEQYF	TGTGCCAGCAGTTTAGGGCTCAGAGCCGAGCAGTACTTC
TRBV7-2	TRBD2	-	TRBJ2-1	CASQLRTSVYNEQFF	TGTGCCAGCCAGCTAAGGACTAGCGTCTACAATGAGCAGTTCTTC
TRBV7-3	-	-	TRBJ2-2	CASSLWTARELFF	TGTGCCAGCAGCTTATGGACAGCGAGGGAGCTGTTTTTT
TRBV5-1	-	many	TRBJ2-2	CASSLWVSPGELFF	TGCGCCAGCAGCTTATGGGTTAGTCCCGGGGAGCTGTTTTTT
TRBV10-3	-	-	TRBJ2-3	CAISFQGARDTQYF	TGTGCCATCAGTTTTCAGGGCGCGCGAGATACGCAGTATTTT
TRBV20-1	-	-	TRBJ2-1	CSAVPGRGADNEQFF	TGCAGTGCAGTCCCCGGGAGAGGGGCCGACAATGAGCAGTTCTTC
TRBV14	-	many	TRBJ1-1	CASSQGWGNTEAFF	TGTGCCAGCAGCCAAGGGTGGGGTAACACTGAAGCTTTCTTT
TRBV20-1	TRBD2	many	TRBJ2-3	CSAEPGLAGPDTQYF	TGCAGTGCCGAACCGGGACTAGCGGGCCCAGATACGCAGTATTTT
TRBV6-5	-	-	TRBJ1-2	CASSYSEFVNGYTF	TGTGCCAGCAGTTACTCGGAGTTTGTGAATGGCTACACCTTC
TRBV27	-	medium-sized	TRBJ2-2	CASSLSSYTGELFF	TGTGCCAGCAGTTTATCGAGCTACACCGGGGAGCTGTTTTTT
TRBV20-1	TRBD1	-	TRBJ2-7	CSAPSPRGPGEQYF	TGCAGTGCTCCCTCCCCGAGGGGGCCGGGGGAGCAGTACTTC
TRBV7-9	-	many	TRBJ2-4	CASSLGLAKNIQYF	TGTGCCAGCAGCTTAGGCCTAGCCAAAAACATTCAGTACTTC